A single sample is the source of the 19 T cell receptor beta chains below, sequenced in a study of cytomegalovirus exposure and HLA in healthy donors. Vbeta (60) and Jbeta (13) primers were used in the PCR. TCRdb's table, derived via immunoSEQ multiplex PCR, lists solely in-frame clones and lacks some. This sample's table reports around 150,000 clones. The material sequenced was PBMCs. The receptor source for this set is a man younger than 45 in good health and CMV-seronegative.

The V gene is TRBV6-6, the J gene TRBJ1-1, with a tentative D call TRBD1 (6 bases). The CDR3 covers 15 residues. V gave up 5 bases and J gave up 1 base, with 14 bases separating them. Germline V lookup: CDR1 MNHNY, CDR2 SVGAGI (reference sequence). CDR3 DNA sequence: TGTGCCAGCAGTCAAAACAGGGTCGAGAACACTGAAGCTTTCTTT. It translates to CASSQNRVENTEAFF.

This chain links TRBV29-1 with TRBJ1-1; D may be TRBD1 (6 bases). Trimming removed 5 bases from V and 4 bases from J, with 8 bases in between. There are 11 residues in the CDR3. The germline V gene encodes CDR1 SQVTM and CDR2 ANQGSEA. In DNA form, the CDR3 reads TGCAGCGTTAGCAGGGGCACTGAAGCTTTCTTT. Protein: CSVSRGTEAFF.

V gene TRBV7-3 combines with J gene TRBJ2-3; 8 bases line up with TRBD2. Germline loops: CDR1 SGHTA, CDR2 FQGTGA. The CDR3 is 16 amino acids. V lost 1 base and J lost 4; bases outside the gene matches: 7. The CDR3 sequence: CASSLRSAGGADTQYF. CDR3 DNA sequence: TGTGCCAGCAGCTTAAGGTCGGCGGGGGGTGCAGATACGCAGTATTTT.

The V and J genes are TRBV6-5 and TRBJ1-2; D perhaps matches TRBD1 (5 bases). CDR1 MNHEY and CDR2 SVGAGI come from the germline V gene. This CDR3 spans 13 amino acids. V was cut by 2 bases and J by 8 bases, with 12 bases left in between. This chain's CDR3 is CASSYMQGYGYTF. For the CDR3, the DNA is TGTGCCAGCAGTTACATGCAGGGCTACGGCTACACCTTC.

The chain carries TRBV7-9 and TRBJ1-2, with D unclear. Germline CDR1 is SEHNR and CDR2 is FQNEAQ (reference sequence). The CDR3 contains 15 residues. V lost 3 bases to trimming and J lost 4 bases, with 15 bases between them. For the CDR3, the DNA is TGTGCCAGCAGCTTCCTTGAGTTCGCCCGCTATGGCTACACCTTC. Translated, it gives CASSFLEFARYGYTF.

The chain couples TRBV27 to TRBJ2-7, with 10 bases aligning to TRBD1. This CDR3 contains 15 residues. V lost 10 bases and J lost 3; bases outside the gene matches: 12. Germline values: CDR1 MNHEY, CDR2 SMNVEV (reference sequence). CDR3 sequence: CATRSGTGAFYEQYF. The CDR3 DNA reads TGTGCCACCCGTTCCGGGACAGGGGCTTTCTACGAGCAGTACTTC.

The rearrangement links TRBV4-3 to TRBJ2-7; D ambiguous. The CDR3 sequence is 15 residues long. The germline V gene has CDR1 LGHNA and CDR2 YSLEER. V was trimmed by 1 base and J by 5 bases, leaving 15 bases between them. The CDR3 DNA follows: TGCGCCAGCAGCCAAGGGCCCCTCTTGACTCACGAGCAGTACTTC. Translated, it gives CASSQGPLLTHEQYF.

The genes are TRBV14 and TRBJ2-6, with 7 bases aligning to TRBD1. V was clipped by 5 bases and J by 0 bases; unmatched bases: 10. This CDR3 has 18 amino acids. Germline V lookup: CDR1 SGHDN, CDR2 FVKESK. Here the CDR3 reads CASSFRTGTDSGANVLTF. The CDR3 nucleotides are TGTGCCAGCAGCTTCCGCACCGGGACAGACTCTGGGGCCAACGTCCTGACTTTC.

This rearrangement joins TRBV14 to TRBJ1-1, with 8 bases lining up with TRBD1. Per germline, CDR1 SGHDN and CDR2 FVKESK. Losses at the gene ends were 2 bases for V and 5 bases for J; bases not matched to a gene: 4. This CDR3 has 14 amino acids. The CDR3 DNA sequence: TGTGCCAGCAGCCAAAACAGGGGGGGGACTGAAGCTTTCTTT. This gives the protein CASSQNRGGTEAFF.

The rearrangement uses TRBV13 and TRBJ2-7; 10 positions agree with TRBD2. There are 17 residues in the CDR3. CDR1 is PRHDT, CDR2 FYEKMQ, per germline (reference sequence). V gave up 4 bases and J gave up 2 bases; unmatched junction bases: 11. CDR3 sequence (DNA): TGTGCCAGCAGCTCAGGGCTGGGGACTAGCGTTACCTACGAGCAGTACTTC. Protein product: CASSSGLGTSVTYEQYF.

This rearrangement joins TRBV5-4 to TRBJ1-4; TRBD1 might be the D (6 bases). Deletions cut 0 bases from V and 3 bases from J, with 15 bases between. CDR3 length: 17 amino acids. The germline gives CDR1 SGHNT, CDR2 YYREEE (reference sequence). The DNA for the CDR3 is TGTGCCAGCAGCTTGGGGGCTCTGGGGGCCGCTAATGAAAAACTGTTTTTT. It encodes CASSLGALGAANEKLFF.

This CDR3 reads CASSGTSGRIQYF. For the CDR3, the DNA is TGCGCCAGCAGCGGGACTAGCGGACGAATACAGTACTTC. The chain uses TRBV10-2 and TRBJ2-4; 11 bases map to TRBD2. Germline CDR1 is WSHSY and CDR2 is SAAADI. V was clipped by 6 bases and J by 13 bases; unmatched bases: 8. The CDR3 runs to 13 residues.

The gene calls are TRBV30 and TRBJ2-3; no reliable D call. Trimming removed 5 bases from V and 0 bases from J, with 9 bases in between. Germline V gives CDR1 GTSNPN, CDR2 SVGIG (reference sequence). The CDR3 runs 13 residues. The CDR3 region is CAWESSSTDTQYF. The CDR3 coding sequence is TGTGCCTGGGAGAGCTCTAGCACAGATACGCAGTATTTT.

The chain uses TRBV10-1 and TRBJ2-1, with 7 bases lining up with TRBD2. This CDR3 is 16 amino acids long. Losses at the gene ends were 0 bases for V and 5 bases for J; bases not matched to a gene: 7. The germline V gene has CDR1 WNHNN and CDR2 SYGVQD (reference sequence). Here the CDR3 DNA reads TGCGCCAGCAGTGAGTCGGCTAGCGGACCTAACAATGAGCAGTTCTTC. Its protein product is CASSESASGPNNEQFF.

The J gene is TRBJ2-2, the V gene TRBV18; possible D gene TRBD2, 6 bases. This CDR3 spans 16 amino acids. Germline V gene sequence: CDR1 KGHSH, CDR2 LQKENI. The V and J ends lost 3 bases and 2 bases respectively, with 13 bases between them. CDR3 sequence reads: CASSPRSGSNTGELFF. DNA for the CDR3: TGTGCCAGCTCACCCCGTTCCGGGAGTAACACCGGGGAGCTGTTTTTT. Together with reference TRBV18 and TRBJ2-2, the CDR3 gives the full variable domain: NAGVMQNPRHLVRRRGQEARLRCSPMKGHSHVYWYRQLPEEGLKFMVYLQKENIIDESGMPKERFSAEFPKEGPSILRIQQVVRGDSAAYFCASSPRSGSNTGELFFGEGSRLTVL.

V and J are TRBV2 and TRBJ2-2; D gene unclear. Trimming removed 0 bases at V and 6 bases at J, with 14 bases between. Germline-derived CDR1 and CDR2 are SNHLY and FYNNEI. The CDR3 has 16 residues. This chain's CDR3 is CASSEAAEVAAGELFF. The DNA of the CDR3 is TGTGCCAGCAGTGAAGCGGCGGAAGTAGCCGCCGGGGAGCTGTTTTTT.

The V and J genes are TRBV11-2 and TRBJ2-5; TRBD2 is a possible D gene (6 bases). The CDR3 covers 13 residues. V was pared by 2 bases and J by 5 bases, with 9 bases between. Germline lookup yields CDR1 SGHAT and CDR2 FQNNGV. The DNA of the CDR3 is TGTGCCAGCAGCTTAACGGGAGCGGAGACCCAGTACTTC. It translates to CASSLTGAETQYF.

CDR3 amino acids: CSARKAGAQFF. Written as DNA, the CDR3 is TGCAGTGCTAGGAAAGCGGGAGCTCAGTTCTTC. The gene calls are TRBV20-1 and TRBJ2-1; 8 bases are shared with TRBD2. The junction had 5 bases not matched to a gene; V was cut back by 3 bases and J by 13 bases. There are 11 residues in the CDR3. From germline, CDR1 is DFQATT and CDR2 SNEGSKA (reference sequence).

The V gene is TRBV11-2, the J gene TRBJ1-1; TRBD1 might be the D (6 bases). CDR3 length: 17 residues. V lost 0 bases to trimming and J lost 0 bases, with 14 bases between them. The V gene's germline CDR1 is SGHAT and CDR2 FQNNGV. CDR3 in amino acids: CASSLDRMGDMNTEAFF. The CDR3 coding sequence is TGTGCCAGCAGCTTAGATCGGATGGGGGACATGAACACTGAAGCTTTCTTT.